This is a list of T cell receptor beta chains from one sample in a study of blood T cell repertoires in COVID-19. Method: immunoSEQ multiplex PCR; TCRdb's copy keeps in-frame clones and lacks some. The sample shows fewer than 65,000 clones, around 87% of them seen only once. Specimen: peripheral blood. The receptors were sampled from a woman aged 60-70 years with COVID-19, enrolled during active disease. The CDR3 runs from the conserved cysteine through the conserved F or W. A D gene is named only where the DNA matches it firmly. Clone size is given for some rows only: seen once, a few or many times, or a class if the clone is expanded.

>TRBJ2-5|.|few|TRBV4-3
CASSQVGGAQETQYF
TGCGCCAGCAGCCAAGTTGGCGGGGCCCAAGAGACCCAGTACTTC
>TRBJ2-7|.|.|TRBV7-9
CASSSQIRGTEQYF
TGTGCCAGCAGCTCACAGATCCGGGGTACCGAGCAGTACTTC
>TRBJ1-4|.|.|TRBV4-3
CASSQDLDTGLGEKLFF
TGCGCCAGCAGCCAAGATCTGGACACAGGGTTGGGTGAAAAACTGTTTTTT
>TRBJ1-1|.|few|TRBV10-3
CAISESNAGDAFF
TGTGCCATCAGTGAGTCTAATGCAGGGGACGCTTTCTTT
>TRBJ2-7|.|.|TRBV27
CASSHRDSLTYEQYF
TGTGCCAGCAGTCACCGGGACTCGCTCACATACGAGCAGTACTTC
>TRBJ2-3|TRBD2|.|TRBV3-1/TRBV3-2
CASSHEPRSGRTDTQYF
TGTGCCAGCAGCCATGAACCCCGTAGCGGGAGAACAGATACGCAGTATTTT
>TRBJ2-1|.|.|TRBV10-3
CAISEAATGVSGNEQFF
TGTGCCATCAGTGAGGCAGCTACGGGAGTTAGTGGCAATGAGCAGTTCTTC
>TRBJ1-5|.|.|TRBV19
CASTQGSQPQHF
TGTGCCAGTACGCAGGGTTCGCAGCCCCAGCATTTT
>TRBJ2-7|.|few|TRBV9
CASSVGSASSYEQYF
TGTGCCAGCAGCGTAGGAAGCGCAAGCTCCTACGAGCAGTACTTC
>TRBJ2-1|.|.|TRBV6-5
CASSLRQGGYNEQFF
TGTGCCAGCAGTCTTCGACAGGGAGGCTACAATGAGCAGTTCTTC
>TRBJ2-3|TRBD2|.|TRBV24-1
CATSDVWGRLAVPDTQYF
TGTGCCACCAGTGATGTTTGGGGGAGACTAGCGGTACCAGATACGCAGTATTTT
>TRBJ2-3|.|.|TRBV10-3
CAISEDGVGTDTQYF
TGTGCCATCAGTGAAGACGGAGTAGGCACAGATACGCAGTATTTT
>TRBJ2-1|TRBD2|.|TRBV24-1
CATSDLKIAGKRSQRPSYNEQFF
TGTGCCACCAGTGATTTGAAAATAGCGGGAAAGCGGTCCCAGCGGCCCTCCTACAATGAGCAGTTCTTC
>TRBJ1-2|.|.|TRBV7-3
CASSLSPGGLGNYGYTF
TGTGCCAGCAGCTTAAGCCCGGGGGGTCTCGGTAACTATGGCTACACCTTC
>TRBJ2-7|TRBD1|.|TRBV6-6
CASRGAGGTYEQYF
TGTGCCAGCAGAGGGGCAGGGGGCACCTACGAGCAGTACTTC
>TRBJ2-7|.|.|TRBV2
CAKAVDGSYEQYF
TGTGCCAAGGCGGTAGACGGATCCTACGAGCAGTACTTC
>TRBJ2-1|.|.|TRBV13
CASSPASVYNEQFF
TGTGCCAGCAGTCCGGCTAGCGTCTACAATGAGCAGTTCTTC
>TRBJ1-5|TRBD1|few|TRBV6-2/TRBV6-3
CASSYRTGGSDQPQHF
TGTGCCAGCAGTTACCGGACAGGGGGCTCGGATCAGCCCCAGCATTTT
>TRBJ1-5|.|.|TRBV7-9
CASSLEGRGQPQHF
TGTGCCAGCAGCTTAGAAGGAAGGGGTCAGCCCCAGCATTTT
>TRBJ2-3|TRBD2|.|TRBV7-2
CASSFRAGLAGPTDTQYF
TGTGCCAGCAGCTTTAGGGCGGGACTAGCGGGACCCACAGATACGCAGTATTTT
>TRBJ2-7|.|.|TRBV9
CASSVAESYYEQYF
TGTGCCAGCAGCGTAGCTGAGAGTTACTACGAGCAGTACTTC
>TRBJ2-1|TRBD1|.|TRBV3-1/TRBV3-2
CASSQDVYRDRGAEDEQFF
TGTGCCAGCAGCCAAGATGTTTACCGGGACAGGGGTGCGGAGGATGAGCAGTTCTTC
>TRBJ1-5|TRBD1|.|TRBV5-1
CASSTGQGPNQPQHF
TGCGCCAGCAGCACGGGACAGGGGCCGAATCAGCCCCAGCATTTT
>TRBJ2-7|TRBD1|.|TRBV19
CATMGGQGYEQYF
TGTGCCACTATGGGGGGACAGGGCTACGAGCAGTACTTC
>TRBJ1-2|.|.|TRBV10-3
CAISDPGTGRGGYTF
TGTGCCATCAGTGATCCCGGGACGGGGCGGGGTGGCTACACCTTC
>TRBJ2-7|.|.|TRBV28
CASSETGKSYEQYF
TGTGCCAGCAGTGAAACAGGGAAATCCTACGAGCAGTACTTC
>TRBJ2-1|TRBD1|.|TRBV18
CASSPPGTGAFNEQFF
TGTGCCAGCTCACCTCCCGGGACAGGGGCCTTCAATGAGCAGTTCTTC
>TRBJ1-4|.|.|TRBV9
CASSVAGGESPRASLTQKLFF
TGTGCCAGCAGCGTAGCGGGGGGGGAGAGTCCCCGTGCGAGTCTTACCCAGAAACTGTTTTTT
>TRBJ2-2|TRBD2|.|TRBV4-2
CASSQSGRGNTGELFF
TGTGCCAGCAGCCAGAGCGGGAGGGGGAACACCGGGGAGCTGTTTTTT
>TRBJ2-5|.|.|TRBV15
CATGQPRGQETQYF
TGTGCCACCGGTCAACCCCGAGGCCAAGAGACCCAGTACTTC
>TRBJ1-1|TRBD1|.|TRBV29-1
CSTGGLEAFF
TGCAGCACAGGGGGTCTCGAAGCTTTCTTT
>TRBJ1-1|.|.|TRBV19
CASSITGRTEAFF
TGTGCCAGTAGTATCACAGGGCGCACTGAAGCTTTCTTT
>TRBJ2-5|TRBD2|.|TRBV6-2/TRBV6-3
CASSWTSGRAWETQYF
TGTGCCAGCAGTTGGACTAGCGGGAGGGCCTGGGAGACCCAGTACTTC
>TRBJ2-1|TRBD2|.|TRBV11-2
CASSLVSGVRGLVEQFF
TGTGCCAGCAGCTTAGTGTCGGGCGTAAGAGGACTAGTTGAGCAGTTCTTC
>TRBJ1-6|.|.|TRBV5-4
CAISWEAGINSPLHF
TGTGCCATCTCTTGGGAAGCGGGGATTAATTCACCCCTCCACTTT
>TRBJ2-1|TRBD2|.|TRBV9
CASSTSGTLENEQFF
TGTGCCAGCAGCACGAGCGGGACCCTTGAGAATGAGCAGTTCTTC
>TRBJ2-5|TRBD2|.|TRBV6-5
CASRMGLEIGTQYF
TGTGCCAGCAGAATGGGACTAGAGATCGGGACCCAGTACTTC
>TRBJ1-1|.|.|TRBV7-8
CASSFLGEKNTEAFF
TGTGCCAGCAGCTTTTTAGGAGAGAAGAACACTGAAGCTTTCTTT
>TRBJ1-4|.|once|TRBV19
CASSMIAGQFYEKLFF
TGTGCCAGTAGTATGATCGCCGGACAGTTTTATGAAAAACTGTTTTTT
>TRBJ1-2|.|.|TRBV30
CAWSRVYGYTF
TGTGCCTGGAGTAGAGTGTATGGCTACACCTTC
>TRBJ2-7|.|.|TRBV12-3/TRBV12-4
CASSLGYEQYF
TGTGCCAGCAGCCTCGGCTACGAGCAGTACTTC
>TRBJ1-1|.|.|TRBV11-2
CASSFPSRGTEAFF
TGTGCCAGCAGCTTCCCGAGTAGGGGGACTGAAGCTTTCTTT
>TRBJ1-6|.|.|TRBV28
CATQWVSAESPLHF
TGTGCCACCCAGTGGGTTTCTGCGGAATCACCCCTCCACTTT
>TRBJ2-5|.|.|TRBV5-6
CASTGTFQETQYF
TGTGCCAGCACCGGGACATTCCAAGAGACCCAGTACTTC
>TRBJ2-5|TRBD1|.|TRBV27
CASSPRTGAWETQYF
TGTGCCAGCAGTCCACGGACAGGGGCTTGGGAGACCCAGTACTTC
>TRBJ1-4|.|.|TRBV30
CAWSVPVAGGEKLFF
TGTGCCTGGAGTGTACCGGTCGCGGGCGGGGAAAAACTGTTTTTT
>TRBJ2-5|.|.|TRBV10-2
CASSDRETQYF
TGCGCCAGCAGTGACCGGGAGACCCAGTACTTC
>TRBJ1-2|.|once|TRBV4-3
CASSQGTLPSYGYTF
TGCGCCAGCAGCCAAGGGACACTTCCTTCCTATGGCTACACCTTC
>TRBJ2-7|TRBD1|.|TRBV29-1
CSVEGQVSYEQYF
TGCAGCGTTGAGGGACAGGTCTCCTACGAGCAGTACTTC
>TRBJ1-2|TRBD1|.|TRBV28
CASSSGSGTDMVGYTF
TGTGCCAGCAGTTCCGGATCCGGGACAGATATGGTCGGCTACACCTTC
>TRBJ1-1|.|.|TRBV14
CASSRGGNTEAFF
TGTGCCAGCAGCCGGGGCGGGAACACTGAAGCTTTCTTT
>TRBJ1-2|.|.|TRBV3-1/TRBV3-2
CASSQDWGRANYGYTF
TGTGCCAGCAGCCAAGATTGGGGCAGGGCCAACTATGGCTACACCTTC
>TRBJ2-1|.|.|TRBV7-3
CASSLTRTDYNEQFF
TGTGCCAGCAGCTTAACTAGGACAGACTACAATGAGCAGTTCTTC
>TRBJ2-7|TRBD1|.|TRBV5-5
CASSLTGEEQYF
TGTGCCAGCAGCCTGACAGGGGAAGAGCAGTACTTC